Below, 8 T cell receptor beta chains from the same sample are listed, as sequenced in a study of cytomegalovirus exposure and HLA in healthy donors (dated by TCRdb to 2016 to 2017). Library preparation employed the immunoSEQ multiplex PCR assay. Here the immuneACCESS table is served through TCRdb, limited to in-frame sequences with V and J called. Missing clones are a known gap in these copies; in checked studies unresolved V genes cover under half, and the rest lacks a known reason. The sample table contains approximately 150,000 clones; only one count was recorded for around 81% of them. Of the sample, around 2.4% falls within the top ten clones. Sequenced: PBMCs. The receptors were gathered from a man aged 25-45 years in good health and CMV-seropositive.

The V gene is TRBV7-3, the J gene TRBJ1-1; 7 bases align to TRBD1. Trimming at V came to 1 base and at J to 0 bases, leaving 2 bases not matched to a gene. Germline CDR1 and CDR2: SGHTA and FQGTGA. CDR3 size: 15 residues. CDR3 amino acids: CASSLIGTVNTEAFF. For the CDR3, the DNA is TGTGCCAGCAGCTTAATCGGGACAGTGAACACTGAAGCTTTCTTT.

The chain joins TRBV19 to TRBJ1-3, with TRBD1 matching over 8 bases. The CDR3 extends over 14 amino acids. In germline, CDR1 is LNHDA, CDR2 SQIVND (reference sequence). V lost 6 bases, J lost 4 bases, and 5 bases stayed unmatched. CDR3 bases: TGTGCCAGTAGGGGGACAGGAGGCGGAAACACCATATATTTT. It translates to CASRGTGGGNTIYF.

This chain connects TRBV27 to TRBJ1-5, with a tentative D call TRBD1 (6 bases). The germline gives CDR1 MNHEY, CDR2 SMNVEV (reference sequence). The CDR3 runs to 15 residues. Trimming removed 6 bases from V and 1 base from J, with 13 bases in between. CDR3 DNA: TGTGCCAGCAGCAGCCCGGGACAAAGCAATCAGCCCCAGCATTTT. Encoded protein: CASSSPGQSNQPQHF.

DNA for the CDR3: TGCGCCAGCAGCCAAGGTGCTCACTCAGGAGCCAAAAACATTCAGTACTTC. It is translated as CASSQGAHSGAKNIQYF. The chain is built from TRBV4-3 and TRBJ2-4; no reliable D call. The CDR3 has 17 amino acids. The V and J ends lost 1 base and 0 bases respectively, with 13 bases between them. CDR1 and CDR2 (germline): LGHNA, YSLEER.

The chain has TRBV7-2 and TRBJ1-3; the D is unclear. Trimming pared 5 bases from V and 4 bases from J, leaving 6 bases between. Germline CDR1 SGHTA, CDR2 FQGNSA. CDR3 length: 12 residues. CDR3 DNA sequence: TGTGCCAGCAGCCCCTCGGGAAACACCATATATTTT. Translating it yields CASSPSGNTIYF.

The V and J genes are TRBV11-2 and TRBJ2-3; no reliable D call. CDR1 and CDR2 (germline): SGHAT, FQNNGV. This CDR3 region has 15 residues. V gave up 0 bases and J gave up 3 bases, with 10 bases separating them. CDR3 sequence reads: CASSLDPPTTDTQYF. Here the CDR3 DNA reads TGTGCCAGCAGCTTAGATCCCCCTACTACAGATACGCAGTATTTT.

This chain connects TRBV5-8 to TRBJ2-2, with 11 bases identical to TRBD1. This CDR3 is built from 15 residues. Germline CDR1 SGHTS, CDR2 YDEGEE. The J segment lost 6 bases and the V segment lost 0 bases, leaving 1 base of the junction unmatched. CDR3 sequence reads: CASSLGTGGSGELFF. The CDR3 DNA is TGTGCCAGCAGCTTGGGGACAGGGGGCTCCGGGGAGCTGTTTTTT.

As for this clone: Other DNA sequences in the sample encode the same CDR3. This CDR3 is CASSLRQGNTEAFF. The CDR3 DNA sequence: TGTGCCAGCAGTTTAAGGCAGGGGAACACTGAAGCTTTCTTT. The chain employs TRBV27 and TRBJ1-1, with D possibly TRBD1 on 5 matching bases. Germline lookup yields CDR1 MNHEY and CDR2 SMNVEV (reference sequence). The V gene lost 2 bases and the J gene lost 1 base, with 8 bases spanning the gap. There are 14 residues in the CDR3.